The clone carrying this TCR beta chain was detected only a few times. These data are taken from a study of regulatory T cells in long-lasting Graves disease. Noted time point: newly diagnosed GD, antithyroid drugs for less than 3 months. After RNA was extracted from PBMCs, the TCR library was made from it. Looked up from germline, CDR1 is MNHEY and CDR2 is SMNVEV (reference sequence). This CDR3 spans 14 amino acids. Trimming shortened V by 3 bases and J by 9 bases, and 15 bases separated the two germline ends. Library construction for TCR beta used iRepertoire HTBI primers and Arm-PCR of CDR3 regions. TCRdb re-analysed the multiplex PCR reads in MiXCR, keeping a single row per CDR3 protein. The profile shows about 350,000 distinct CDR3 sequences, about 17% of them singletons. This sample was also put to use in a study of T cells in Graves' hyperthyroidism and ophthalmopathy.

The rearrangement links TRBV27 to TRBJ1-5; D unclear. This clonotype was sampled from a woman younger than 35 with Graves disease. Sequenced material: peripheral blood mononuclear cells (PBMCs), taken at new diagnosis, from a patient treated with antithyroid drugs. This chain's CDR3 is CASSFGVSIGPQHF. The CDR3 DNA follows: TGTGCCAGCAGTTTCGGGGTCTCAATCGGGCCCCAGCATTTT.